This T cell receptor beta chain was obtained from a study of response to subunit inactivated influenza vaccine. In this sample, this clonotype turned up a few times. What it binds is not known. The germline V gene encodes CDR1 SGHVS and CDR2 FNYEAQ. The germline V and J ends were trimmed by 1 base and 14 bases, with 13 bases remaining between them. The CDR3 covers 12 residues. Notes on the study in general: Few additional T cells are recruited per seasonal influenza vaccination, authors suggested.

Using its own MiXCR run on the RT-PCR reads, TCRdb lists one record per CDR3 protein. The data show some 190,000 distinct CDR3 sequences, with over 13% seen just once and about 25% held by the top ten. This chain connects TRBV7-6 to TRBJ2-3; D is perhaps TRBD2 (6 bases). The specimen comprised CD8+ T cells sorted from PBMCs, sampled roughly 5 days after vaccination. This clonotype originated in a man aged 50 to 60 who received an inactivated influenza vaccine. The CDR3 protein is CASSLVRGISYF. CDR3 coding DNA: TGTGCCAGCAGCTTAGTACGGGGGATCTCGTATTTT.